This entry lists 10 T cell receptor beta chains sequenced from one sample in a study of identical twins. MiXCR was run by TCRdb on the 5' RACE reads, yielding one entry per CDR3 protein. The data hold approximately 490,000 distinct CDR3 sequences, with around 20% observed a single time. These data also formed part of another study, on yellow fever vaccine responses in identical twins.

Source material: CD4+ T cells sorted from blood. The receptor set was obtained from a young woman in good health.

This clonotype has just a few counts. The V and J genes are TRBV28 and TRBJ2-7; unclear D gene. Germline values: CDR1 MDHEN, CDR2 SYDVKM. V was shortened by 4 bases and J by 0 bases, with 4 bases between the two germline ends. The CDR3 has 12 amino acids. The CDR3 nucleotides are TGTGCCAGCAGTTCGGACTCCTACGAGCAGTACGTC. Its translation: CASSSDSYEQYV.

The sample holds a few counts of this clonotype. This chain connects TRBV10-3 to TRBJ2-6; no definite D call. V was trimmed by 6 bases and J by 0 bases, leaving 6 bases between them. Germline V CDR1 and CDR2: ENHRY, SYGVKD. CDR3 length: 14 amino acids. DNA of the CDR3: TGTGCCATCAGCCCAAGCTCTGGGGCCAACGTCCTGACTTTC. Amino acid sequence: CAISPSSGANVLTF.

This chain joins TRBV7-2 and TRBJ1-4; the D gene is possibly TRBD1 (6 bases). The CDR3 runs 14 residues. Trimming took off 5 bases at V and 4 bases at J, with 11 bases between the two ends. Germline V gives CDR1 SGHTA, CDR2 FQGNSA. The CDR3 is CASSPDRVNEKLFF. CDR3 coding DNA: TGTGCCAGCAGCCCGGACAGAGTTAATGAAAAACTGTTTTTT.

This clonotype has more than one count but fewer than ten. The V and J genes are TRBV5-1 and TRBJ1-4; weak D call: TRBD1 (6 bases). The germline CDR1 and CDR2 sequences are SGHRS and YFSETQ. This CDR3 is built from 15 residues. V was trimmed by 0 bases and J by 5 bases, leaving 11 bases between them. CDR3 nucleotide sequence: TGCGCCAGCAGCTTGGCCGGACAGCCGAATGAAAAACTGTTTTTT. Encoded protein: CASSLAGQPNEKLFF.

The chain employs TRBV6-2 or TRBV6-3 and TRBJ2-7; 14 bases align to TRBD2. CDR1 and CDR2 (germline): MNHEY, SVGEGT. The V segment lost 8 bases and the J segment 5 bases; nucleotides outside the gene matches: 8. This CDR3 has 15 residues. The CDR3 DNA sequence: TGTGCCAGCGGACTAGCGGGAGGCCCCGTCCACGAGCAGTACTTC. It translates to CASGLAGGPVHEQYF.

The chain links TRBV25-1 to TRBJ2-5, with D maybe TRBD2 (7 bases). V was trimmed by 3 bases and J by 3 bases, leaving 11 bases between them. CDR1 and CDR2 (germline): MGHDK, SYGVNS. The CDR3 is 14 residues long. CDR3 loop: CASSERGQKETQYF. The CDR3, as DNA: TGTGCCAGCAGTGAGCGGGGGCAAAAAGAGACCCAGTACTTC.

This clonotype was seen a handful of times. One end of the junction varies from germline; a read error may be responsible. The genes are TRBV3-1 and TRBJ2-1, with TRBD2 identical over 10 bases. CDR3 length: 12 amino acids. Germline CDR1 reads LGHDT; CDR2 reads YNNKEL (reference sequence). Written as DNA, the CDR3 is TGTGCCAGCAGCCAAGGGACTAGCGGTCCTTACTTC. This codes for CASSQGTSGPYF.

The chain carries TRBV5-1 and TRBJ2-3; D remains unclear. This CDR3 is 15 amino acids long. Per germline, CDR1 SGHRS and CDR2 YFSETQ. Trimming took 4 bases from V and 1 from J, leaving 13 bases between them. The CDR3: CASSHGSSGTDTQYF. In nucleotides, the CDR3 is TGCGCCAGCAGCCATGGTAGCTCGGGCACAGATACGCAGTATTTT.

DNA for the CDR3: TGCGCCAGCAGCTTGGGAACTAGCGGGAGCGCCGGGGAGCTGTTTTTT. Translation gives CASSLGTSGSAGELFF. The chain links TRBV5-1 to TRBJ2-2, with TRBD2 matching 11 bases. The germline CDR1 and CDR2 sequences are SGHRS and YFSETQ. This CDR3 region has 16 residues. After removal of 0 bases from V and 6 bases from J, the junction contained 4 bases not matched to a gene.

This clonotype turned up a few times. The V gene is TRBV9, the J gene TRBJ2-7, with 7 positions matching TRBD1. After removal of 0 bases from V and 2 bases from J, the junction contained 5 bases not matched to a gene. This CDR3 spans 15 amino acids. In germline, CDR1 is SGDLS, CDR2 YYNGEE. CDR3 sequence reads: CASSVGGRGTYEQYF. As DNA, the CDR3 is TGTGCCAGCAGCGTAGGAGGCAGGGGGACCTACGAGCAGTACTTC. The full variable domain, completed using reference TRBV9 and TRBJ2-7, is DSGVTQTPKHLITATGQRVTLRCSPRSGDLSVYWYQQSLDQGLQFLIQYYNGEERAKGNILERFSAQQFPDLHSELNLSSLELGDSALYFCASSVGGRGTYEQYFGPGTRLTVT.